This T cell receptor (beta chain) was recovered during a study of T cell changes during pregnancy in multiple sclerosis. The CDR3 is 13 amino acids. Germline V gives CDR1 MDHEN, CDR2 SYDVKM. V dropped 6 bases and J dropped 8; count of bases not matched to a gene: 8. TCRdb's copy holds only in-frame clones and misses some; the assay was immunoSEQ multiplex PCR. The sample includes some 28,000 clones, roughly nine tenths of them seen just once. This specimen consisted of CD4+ T cells from peripheral blood mononuclear cells, obtained in the first trimester of pregnancy. This sequence originates from a female donor in good health, enrolled as a control in a pregnancy study. The chain has TRBV28 and TRBJ1-2, with 8 bases fitting TRBD1. This CDR3 is CASRRTGLYGYTF. The CDR3 nucleotides read TGTGCCAGCAGGAGGACAGGGCTTTACGGCTACACCTTC.